The text below deals with one T cell receptor (beta chain). No antigen is known for it. This sample stems from a study of shared clonotypes between healthy human individuals. The naive CD8 population came from CD45RO-negative cells selected for CCR7, without terminally differentiated effector memory CD45RA+ cells. Overall study results and limits: Inspection by rarefaction showed sorted-subset sequencing to be incomplete despite large depth. Generally, naive subsets came out with larger estimated richness than memory subsets.

V dropped 4 bases and J dropped 10; count of bases not matched to a gene: 19. The germline CDR1 and CDR2 sequences are WNHNN and SYGVQD (reference sequence). This CDR3 contains 17 residues. Sequencing used immunoSEQ multiplex PCR; TCRdb keeps in-frame clones, though not all of them. The data contain under 2,000,000 clones, just under 95% of them singletons. The J gene is TRBJ2-3, the V gene TRBV10-1, with 8 bases lining up with TRBD1. This receptor was identified in a man between 18 and 29 years old in good health. Specimen: naive CD8+ T cells sorted from blood. This chain's CDR3 is CASSAETGGSMFGAQYF. In nucleotides, the CDR3 is TGCGCCAGCAGTGCCGAAACAGGGGGATCTATGTTCGGGGCGCAGTATTTT.